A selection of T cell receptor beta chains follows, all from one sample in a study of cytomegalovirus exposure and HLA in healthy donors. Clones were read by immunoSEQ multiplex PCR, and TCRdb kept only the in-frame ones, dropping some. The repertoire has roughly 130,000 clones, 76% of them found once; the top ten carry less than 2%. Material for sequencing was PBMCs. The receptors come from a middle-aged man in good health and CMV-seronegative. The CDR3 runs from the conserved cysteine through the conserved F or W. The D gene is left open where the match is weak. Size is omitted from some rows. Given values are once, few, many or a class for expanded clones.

CDR3 DNA: TGTGCAAGTCGCTTACCGGATTTGGGACTAGCAGCATACAATGAGCAGTTCTTC
CDR3 protein: CASRLPDLGLAAYNEQFF
D gene: .
V gene: TRBV12-2
clone size: .
J gene: TRBJ2-1

CDR3 DNA: TGTGCCACCAGCCTGCAGGGTAGTGATGAAAAACTGTTTTTT
CDR3 protein: CATSLQGSDEKLFF
D gene: .
V gene: TRBV15
clone size: .
J gene: TRBJ1-4

CDR3 DNA: TGTGCCAGCAGCTTTCCGGACAGGGGCGATGGCTACACCTTC
CDR3 protein: CASSFPDRGDGYTF
D gene: TRBD1
V gene: TRBV7-9
clone size: .
J gene: TRBJ1-2

CDR3 DNA: TGTGCCATCAGCCCGGCTGGGACAGGGGTGTACGAGCAGTACTTC
CDR3 protein: CAISPAGTGVYEQYF
D gene: TRBD1
V gene: TRBV10-3
clone size: .
J gene: TRBJ2-7

CDR3 DNA: TGTGCCAGCAGTTGGACAGGGAGCAATCAGCCCCAGCATTTT
CDR3 protein: CASSWTGSNQPQHF
D gene: TRBD1
V gene: TRBV2
clone size: once
J gene: TRBJ1-5

CDR3 DNA: TGCGCCAGCAGCCCTAGTCACACTTGGGATGAGCAGTTCTTC
CDR3 protein: CASSPSHTWDEQFF
D gene: .
V gene: TRBV4-3
clone size: .
J gene: TRBJ2-1

CDR3 DNA: TGTTCCAGCAGCCCGGAGGACAGGGCTAACTATGGCTACACCTTC
CDR3 protein: CSSSPEDRANYGYTF
D gene: TRBD1
V gene: TRBV7-9
clone size: once
J gene: TRBJ1-2

CDR3 DNA: TGCGCCAGCAGCCAAGATCTCGGCCAGACAATTACTAGCACAGATACGCAGTATTTT
CDR3 protein: CASSQDLGQTITSTDTQYF
D gene: .
V gene: TRBV4-3
clone size: .
J gene: TRBJ2-3

CDR3 DNA: TGTGCCAGCAGCCCGTGGGGACTTGACCGAGCTAACTATGGCTACACCTTC
CDR3 protein: CASSPWGLDRANYGYTF
D gene: .
V gene: TRBV5-5
clone size: .
J gene: TRBJ1-2

CDR3 DNA: TGCGCCAGCAGCCGAGGACTAGCGGGATCCAGGGGCACAGATACGCAGTATTTT
CDR3 protein: CASSRGLAGSRGTDTQYF
D gene: TRBD2
V gene: TRBV4-1
clone size: .
J gene: TRBJ2-3

CDR3 DNA: TGCAGCGCCGACCCGACAGCCATCAGGACAGATACGCAGTATTTT
CDR3 protein: CSADPTAIRTDTQYF
D gene: .
V gene: TRBV29-1
clone size: .
J gene: TRBJ2-3

CDR3 DNA: TGTGCCAGCAGCAGAGCGGGATCTAGCACAGATACGCAGTATTTT
CDR3 protein: CASSRAGSSTDTQYF
D gene: TRBD2
V gene: TRBV7-9
clone size: .
J gene: TRBJ2-3

CDR3 DNA: TGTGCCAGCAGTTACGGGGGCAATAATGAAAAACTGTTTTTT
CDR3 protein: CASSYGGNNEKLFF
D gene: .
V gene: TRBV6-5
clone size: .
J gene: TRBJ1-4

CDR3 DNA: TGTGCCAGCAGCGTTCGGGTCCCTAGCACAGATACGCAGTATTTT
CDR3 protein: CASSVRVPSTDTQYF
D gene: .
V gene: TRBV5-6
clone size: few
J gene: TRBJ2-3

CDR3 DNA: TGTGCCAGCAGTACCGCGACAGGGGTAGAGGGCAATCAGCCCCAGCATTTT
CDR3 protein: CASSTATGVEGNQPQHF
D gene: TRBD1
V gene: TRBV28
clone size: .
J gene: TRBJ1-5

CDR3 DNA: TGTGCCAGCAGTGGTGAGGGGGCCTTGAACACTGAAGCTTTCTTT
CDR3 protein: CASSGEGALNTEAFF
D gene: TRBD1
V gene: TRBV2
clone size: .
J gene: TRBJ1-1

CDR3 DNA: TGTGCCATCAGTGCTCCGGGACAGGGCCTTTACGAGCAGTACTTC
CDR3 protein: CAISAPGQGLYEQYF
D gene: TRBD1
V gene: TRBV10-3
clone size: once
J gene: TRBJ2-7

CDR3 DNA: TGTGCCAGCAGCCCCGACACGATAGCCTACGAGCAGTACTTC
CDR3 protein: CASSPDTIAYEQYF
D gene: .
V gene: TRBV28
clone size: few
J gene: TRBJ2-7

CDR3 DNA: TGCGCCAGCAGCTCGGGACAGGGTGGGACAGATACGCAGTATTTT
CDR3 protein: CASSSGQGGTDTQYF
D gene: TRBD1
V gene: TRBV5-1
clone size: .
J gene: TRBJ2-3

CDR3 DNA: TGTGCCAGCAGCCATCCCGGCGGGCCCAGCACAGATACGCAGTATTTT
CDR3 protein: CASSHPGGPSTDTQYF
D gene: .
V gene: TRBV7-9
clone size: .
J gene: TRBJ2-3

CDR3 DNA: TGTGCCACCAGCAGAGATACCCTAGCGGGCTGGGGCGAGCAGTACTTC
CDR3 protein: CATSRDTLAGWGEQYF
D gene: TRBD2
V gene: TRBV15
clone size: .
J gene: TRBJ2-7

CDR3 DNA: TGTGCCAGCAGCCCACTAGCGGGAGGTGGGGCCACAGATACGCAGTATTTT
CDR3 protein: CASSPLAGGGATDTQYF
D gene: TRBD2
V gene: TRBV7-6
clone size: .
J gene: TRBJ2-3

CDR3 DNA: TGTGCCAGCAGCTTACGGGCGGGGAACTATGGCTACACCTTC
CDR3 protein: CASSLRAGNYGYTF
D gene: .
V gene: TRBV7-9
clone size: .
J gene: TRBJ1-2

CDR3 DNA: TGTGCCAGCAGCTTGGCGGCGGGGCCTACCTACGAGCAGTACTTC
CDR3 protein: CASSLAAGPTYEQYF
D gene: .
V gene: TRBV5-6
clone size: .
J gene: TRBJ2-7

CDR3 DNA: TGCGCCAGCAGCACCGACAGGGACGTGAACACTGAAGCTTTCTTT
CDR3 protein: CASSTDRDVNTEAFF
D gene: TRBD1
V gene: TRBV5-1
clone size: .
J gene: TRBJ1-1